These 24 T cell receptor beta chains originate from one sample sequenced in a study of OX40 agonist ivuxolimab in advanced cancers. The method was the immunoSEQ multiplex PCR assay. TCRdb retrieved this table from immuneACCESS and kept in-frame rearrangements only. Not all clones are present; in checked studies, unresolved V genes account for under half, and no reason is known for the remainder. This sample is represented by about 22,000 clones; 65% to 85% of them were singletons. The ten largest clonotypes hold roughly 12% of the sample. This sample comprised CD4+ or CD8+ T cells sorted from blood, obtained in a trial of the OX40 agonist ivuxolimab. The receptors here all came from an adult with an advanced solid tumor such as melanoma, head and neck, liver or kidney cancer.

The chain couples TRBV7-2 to TRBJ2-5; D is tentatively TRBD1 or TRBD2 (6 bases each). CDR3 size: 17 residues. V gave up 2 bases and J gave up 7 bases, with 23 bases separating them. Germline-derived CDR1 and CDR2 are SGHTA and FQGNSA. CDR3 sequence: CASSLWGASKRALTQYF. CDR3 in DNA: TGTGCCAGCAGCTTATGGGGGGCTTCGAAGCGGGCACTGACCCAGTACTTC.

This clone was seen just once. This chain links TRBV6-6 with TRBJ2-7; D unclear. The germline V gene has CDR1 MNHNY and CDR2 SVGAGI (reference sequence). V was shortened by 6 bases and J by 3 bases, with 12 bases between the two germline ends. The CDR3 spans 13 residues. The DNA for the CDR3 is TGTGCCAGCAGCCCCTCGGCCATCTACGAGCAGTACTTC. This codes for CASSPSAIYEQYF.

V and J are TRBV30 and TRBJ2-4, with D uncertain. V lost 0 bases and J lost 0, with 12 bases in between. The CDR3 is 16 residues long. Germline lookup yields CDR1 GTSNPN and CDR2 SVGIG (reference sequence). The CDR3 reads CAWSVTLSLAKNIQYF. CDR3 in DNA: TGTGCCTGGAGTGTAACACTTTCCTTAGCCAAAAACATTCAGTACTTC.

The V call is TRBV10-3, the J call TRBJ2-7; tentatively, D is TRBD1 (6 bases). CDR1 and CDR2 (germline): ENHRY, SYGVKD. The V gene lost 5 bases and the J gene lost 6 bases, with 14 bases spanning the gap. The CDR3 length is 13 residues. The CDR3 protein is CAISWTDRSEQYF. CDR3 nucleotide sequence: TGTGCCATCAGTTGGACAGACCGTAGCGAGCAGTACTTC.

The chain uses TRBV11-2 and TRBJ2-3; 10 positions match TRBD2. Per germline, CDR1 SGHAT and CDR2 FQNNGV. V was pared by 2 bases and J by 2 bases, with 13 bases of the junction left unmatched. There are 19 residues in the CDR3. The DNA of the CDR3 is TGTGCCAGCAGCTTACTGAAACTAGCGGGGCAATTATTCACAGATACGCAGTATTTT. Its protein is CASSLLKLAGQLFTDTQYF.

This sequence joins TRBV19 and TRBJ1-4; 7 bases are a match to TRBD1. The V gene end was trimmed by 5 bases and the J gene end by 10 bases; junction bases not matched to a gene: 16. Germline V gene sequence: CDR1 LNHDA, CDR2 SQIVND (reference sequence). This CDR3 contains 16 residues. The CDR3 DNA sequence: TGTGCCAGTAGTTTTCAACACAGGGGAGATATGAGAAAACTGTTTTTT. Translated: CASSFQHRGDMRKLFF.

V gene TRBV19 combines with J gene TRBJ2-2; TRBD1 matches at 9 bases. The CDR3 extends over 16 amino acids. Germline-derived CDR1 and CDR2 are LNHDA and SQIVND (reference sequence). The ends lost 3 bases at V and 4 bases at J; junction bases unmatched: 6. CDR3 in DNA: TGTGCCAGTAGTATGGGACAGGGCCGTAGCACCGGGGAGCTGTTTTTT. This codes for CASSMGQGRSTGELFF.

The rearrangement joins TRBV30 to TRBJ2-3; D gene ambiguous. Germline values: CDR1 GTSNPN, CDR2 SVGIG (reference sequence). The CDR3 length is 13 residues. V was cut by 4 bases and J by 4 bases, with 12 bases left in between. CDR3 nucleotides: TGTGCCTGGACAGAAGGCGCCTCAGATACGCAGTATTTT. Translating it yields CAWTEGASDTQYF.

The genes are TRBV18 and TRBJ1-4; no definite D call. This CDR3 region has 15 residues. Trimming removed 0 bases from V and 5 bases from J, with 10 bases in between. The germline gives CDR1 KGHSH, CDR2 LQKENI. CDR3 DNA: TGTGCCAGCTCACCACCGGGGAAAGGGAATGAAAAACTGTTTTTT. Translated, it gives CASSPPGKGNEKLFF.

The rearrangement joins TRBV5-1 to TRBJ2-5, with 11 nucleotides matching TRBD2. The CDR3 totals 16 residues. Germline assignment: CDR1 SGHRS and CDR2 YFSETQ. J gave up 5 bases and V 4 bases, and 10 bases lay outside the gene matches. CDR3 in DNA: TGCGCCAGCAGCCCCGGCGGGGCTAGCGGGGGGGAGACCCAGTACTTC. Translated, it gives CASSPGGASGGETQYF.

The sample holds one count of this clone. The rearrangement uses TRBV11-2 and TRBJ2-5; the D is unclear. CDR1 SGHAT and CDR2 FQNNGV come from the germline V gene. V lost 1 base and J 7 bases, leaving 4 bases between the germline ends. The length of the CDR3 is 11 residues. Here the CDR3 DNA reads TGTGCCAGCAGCTTAGGCGGGACCCAGTACTTC. It is translated as CASSLGGTQYF. The full variable domain, its missing parts supplied by reference TRBV11-2 and TRBJ2-5, is EAGVAQSPRYKIIEKRQSVAFWCNPISGHATLYWYQQILGQGPKLLIQFQNNGVVDDSQLPKDRFSAERLKGVDSTLKIQPAKLEDSAVYLCASSLGGTQYFGPGTRLLVL.

The rearrangement uses TRBV11-2 and TRBJ2-1, with no clear D. V lost 2 bases and J lost 6, with 5 bases in between. CDR1 is SGHAT and CDR2 is FQNNGV in the germline V gene. There are 12 residues in the CDR3. The CDR3 is CASSLNANEQFF. The CDR3 DNA reads as TGTGCCAGCAGCTTAAACGCCAATGAGCAGTTCTTC.

The chain joins TRBV6-1 to TRBJ2-5, with D possibly being TRBD1 (5 bases). The CDR3 spans 14 residues. The V end lost 1 base, the J end lost 5 bases, and 11 bases lay between the germline ends. CDR1 is MNHNS, CDR2 SASEGT, per germline. The DNA of the CDR3 is TGTGCCAGCAGTGAAGGCACTAAGGGGGAGACCCAGTACTTC. Translation: CASSEGTKGETQYF.

The V call is TRBV27, the J call TRBJ2-5; 9 positions match TRBD2. Per germline, CDR1 MNHEY and CDR2 SMNVEV (reference sequence). Trimming cost V 5 bases and J 11 bases; bases outside gene matches: 18. CDR3 length: 16 amino acids. The CDR3 spells CASSPLLAGGPREQYF. The CDR3 bases are TGTGCCAGCAGTCCCTTACTGGCGGGGGGGCCGAGGGAGCAGTACTTC.

The V and J genes are TRBV11-2 and TRBJ2-2; a possible D gene is TRBD1 (5 bases). V lost 1 base and J lost 5, with 11 bases in between. The CDR3 is 15 residues long. CDR1 is SGHAT and CDR2 is FQNNGV in the germline V gene. CDR3 loop: CASSLGTGNTGELFF. The CDR3 region has the DNA TGTGCCAGCAGCTTAGGAACAGGAAATACCGGGGAGCTGTTTTTT.

The V call is TRBV4-1, the J call TRBJ1-2; the D gene is possibly TRBD1 (6 bases). Germline V gene sequence: CDR1 MGHRA, CDR2 YSYEKL. This CDR3 is built from 17 residues. The V and J ends lost 0 bases and 5 bases respectively, with 19 bases between them. The CDR3, as DNA: TGCGCCAGCAGCCAAGATGGGGGGGGCACCTATGTTTATGGCTACACCTTC. Its protein is CASSQDGGGTYVYGYTF.

This chain connects TRBV5-1 to TRBJ1-1; a possible D gene is TRBD1 (5 bases). The V gene's germline CDR1 is SGHRS and CDR2 YFSETQ. CDR3 length: 16 amino acids. V gave up 0 bases and J gave up 3 bases, with 15 bases separating them. This CDR3 reads CASSLAAQESHTEAFF. CDR3 bases: TGCGCCAGCAGCTTGGCCGCACAGGAATCCCACACTGAAGCTTTCTTT.

The V call is TRBV28, the J call TRBJ2-1, with TRBD2 identical over 12 bases. Germline CDR1 is MDHEN and CDR2 is SYDVKM. CDR3 size: 14 residues. V was pared by 5 bases and J by 7 bases, with 3 bases of the junction left unmatched. The CDR3 loop is CASSLAGGRNEQFF. CDR3 coding DNA: TGTGCCAGCAGTCTAGCGGGGGGGCGGAATGAGCAGTTCTTC.

The V gene is TRBV19, the J gene TRBJ2-7; D remains ambiguous. Germline V gene sequence: CDR1 LNHDA, CDR2 SQIVND (reference sequence). V lost 5 bases and J lost 3, with 11 bases in between. The CDR3 contains 13 residues. As DNA, the CDR3 is TGTGCCAGTAGTGCCCTTCAGGTCTACGAGCAGTACTTC. Its protein is CASSALQVYEQYF.

The chain has TRBV9 and TRBJ2-7; D not certain. This CDR3 has 14 residues. Deletions cut 4 bases from V and 3 bases from J, with 14 bases between. Germline CDR1 is SGDLS and CDR2 is YYNGEE. The CDR3 DNA reads TGTGCCAGCAGCCTTCGGACGGATTACTACGAGCAGTACTTC. Translating it yields CASSLRTDYYEQYF.

This chain links TRBV30 with TRBJ1-2; D is ambiguous. Germline CDR1 GTSNPN, CDR2 SVGIG (reference sequence). V lost 0 bases and J lost 4, with 9 bases in between. CDR3 length equals 13 residues. The CDR3 reads CAWSVHQVYGYTF. Here the CDR3 DNA reads TGTGCCTGGAGTGTACATCAGGTCTATGGCTACACCTTC.

The V and J genes are TRBV10-3 and TRBJ2-7; 8 bases are shared with TRBD2. There are 14 residues in the CDR3. V shed 4 bases and J 0 bases; nucleotides not matched to a gene: 2. Looked up from germline, CDR1 is ENHRY and CDR2 is SYGVKD. The CDR3 protein is CAISGGTSSYEQYF. CDR3 in DNA: TGTGCCATCAGTGGGGGGACTAGCTCCTACGAGCAGTACTTC.

The J gene is TRBJ2-1, the V gene TRBV19; D remains ambiguous. The V end lost 5 bases, the J end lost 0 bases, and 8 bases lay between the germline ends. This CDR3 is 14 amino acids long. CDR1 LNHDA and CDR2 SQIVND come from the germline V gene (reference sequence). The CDR3 spells CASSRRTSYNEQFF. As DNA, the CDR3 is TGTGCCAGTAGTCGGCGGACCTCCTACAATGAGCAGTTCTTC.

Here the CDR3 DNA reads TGTGCCAGCAGCATACGACAGATTGGAAACACCATATATTTT. It specifies CASSIRQIGNTIYF. This rearrangement joins TRBV5-6 to TRBJ1-3; possible D gene TRBD1, 5 bases. V was clipped by 4 bases and J by 3 bases, with 11 bases between them. The germline V gene encodes CDR1 SGHDT and CDR2 YYEEEE. The CDR3 spans 14 residues.